The clone carrying this T cell receptor (beta chain) has only a few counts. What it binds is not known. Every patient experienced relapse after autologous stem cell transplantation, and brentuximab vedotin exposure varied. Patients' outcomes at their best amounted to complete response, partial response or progressive disease. The sample belongs to a study of PD-1 blockade in classical Hodgkin lymphoma. Study-level background: Patients were infused with nivolumab 3 mg/kg every 2 weeks.

Germline loops: CDR1 SGHDT, CDR2 YYEEEE. The CDR3 length is 15 residues. Trimming cost V 3 bases and J 3 bases; bases outside gene matches: 6. This table comes from immunoSEQ multiplex PCR, and its TCRdb copy is limited to in-frame clones, with some not included. The table lists about 35,000 clones, approximately 70% of them singletons, with 13% to 15% in the top ten. General study results and limits: With respect to the repertoire differences, their causes, possibly disease activity or prior therapy, remain undefined. The diversity seen at baseline in complete responders resembled that of newly diagnosed patients.

Sequenced here: peripheral blood mononuclear cells (PBMCs), sampled before the second cycle of nivolumab. The rearrangement links TRBV5-6 to TRBJ2-3; 8 nucleotides agree with TRBD1. The clonotype originates from a human donor with classical Hodgkin lymphoma. CDR3 loop: CASSWSGQGTDTQYF. In DNA form, the CDR3 reads TGTGCCAGCAGCTGGTCTGGACAGGGAACAGATACGCAGTATTTT.